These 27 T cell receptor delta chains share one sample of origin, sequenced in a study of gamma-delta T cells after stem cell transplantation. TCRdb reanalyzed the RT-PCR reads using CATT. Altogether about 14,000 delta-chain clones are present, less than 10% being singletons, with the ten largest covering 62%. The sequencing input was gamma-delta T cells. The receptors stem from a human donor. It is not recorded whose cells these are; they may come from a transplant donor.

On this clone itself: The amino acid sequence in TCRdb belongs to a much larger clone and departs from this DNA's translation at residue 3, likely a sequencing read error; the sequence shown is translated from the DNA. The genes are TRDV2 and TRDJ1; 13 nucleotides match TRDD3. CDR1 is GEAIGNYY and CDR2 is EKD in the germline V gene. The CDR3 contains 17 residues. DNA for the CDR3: TGTGCCTGGGACACCTTACTGGGGGATACGCAAACCGATAAACTCATCTTT. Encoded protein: CAWDTLLGDTQTDKLIF.

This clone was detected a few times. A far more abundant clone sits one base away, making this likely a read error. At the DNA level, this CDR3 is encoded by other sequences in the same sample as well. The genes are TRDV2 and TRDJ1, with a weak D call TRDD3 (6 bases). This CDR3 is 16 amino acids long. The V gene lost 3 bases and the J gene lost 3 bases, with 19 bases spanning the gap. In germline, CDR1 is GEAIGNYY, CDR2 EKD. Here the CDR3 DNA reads TGTGCCTGTGACGCCTTGCTGGGAGATACGCCCGATAAACTCATCTTT. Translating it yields CACDALLGDTPDKLIF.

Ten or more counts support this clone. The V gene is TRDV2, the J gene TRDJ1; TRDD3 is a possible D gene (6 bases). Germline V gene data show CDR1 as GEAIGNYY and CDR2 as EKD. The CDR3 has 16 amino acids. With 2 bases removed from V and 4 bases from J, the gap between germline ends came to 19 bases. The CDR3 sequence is CACDRGGSGDSDKLIF. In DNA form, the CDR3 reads TGTGCCTGTGACAGGGGTGGATCGGGGGACAGCGATAAACTCATCTTT.

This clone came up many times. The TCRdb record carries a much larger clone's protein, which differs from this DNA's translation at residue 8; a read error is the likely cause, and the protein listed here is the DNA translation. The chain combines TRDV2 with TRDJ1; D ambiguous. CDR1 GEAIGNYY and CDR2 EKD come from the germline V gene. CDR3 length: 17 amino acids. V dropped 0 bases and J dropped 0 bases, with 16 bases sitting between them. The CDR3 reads CACDTLGYALDTDKLIF. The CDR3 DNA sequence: TGTGCCTGTGACACCCTCGGGTACGCCCTTGACACCGATAAACTCATCTTT.

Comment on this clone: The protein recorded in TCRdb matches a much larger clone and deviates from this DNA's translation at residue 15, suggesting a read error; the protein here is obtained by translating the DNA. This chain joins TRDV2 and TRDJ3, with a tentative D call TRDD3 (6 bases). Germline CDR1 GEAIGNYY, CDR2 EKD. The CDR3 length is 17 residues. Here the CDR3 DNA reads TGTGCCTGTGACACTACTGGGATTTCCTGGGACACCCGACAGGTGTTTTTC. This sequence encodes CACDTTGISWDTRQVFF.

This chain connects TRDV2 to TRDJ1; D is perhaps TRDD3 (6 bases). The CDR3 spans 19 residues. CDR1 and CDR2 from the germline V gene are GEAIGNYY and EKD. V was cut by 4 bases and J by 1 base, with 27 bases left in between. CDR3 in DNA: TGTGCCTGTGATACCATATCGCGGGGGAGTGATGGATCCACCGATAAACTCATCTTT. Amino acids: CACDTISRGSDGSTDKLIF.

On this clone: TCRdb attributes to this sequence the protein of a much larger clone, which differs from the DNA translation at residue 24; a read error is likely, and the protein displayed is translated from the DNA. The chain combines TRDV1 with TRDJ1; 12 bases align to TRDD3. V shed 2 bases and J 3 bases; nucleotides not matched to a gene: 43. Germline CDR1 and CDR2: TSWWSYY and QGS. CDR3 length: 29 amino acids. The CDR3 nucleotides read TGTGCTCTTGGGGAAAACGAATCTTTCCTACTTGGGGAGCGGTACTGGGGGATACTGAGGAACTGGCGTGCCGATAAACTCATCTTT. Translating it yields CALGENESFLLGERYWGILRNWRADKLIF.

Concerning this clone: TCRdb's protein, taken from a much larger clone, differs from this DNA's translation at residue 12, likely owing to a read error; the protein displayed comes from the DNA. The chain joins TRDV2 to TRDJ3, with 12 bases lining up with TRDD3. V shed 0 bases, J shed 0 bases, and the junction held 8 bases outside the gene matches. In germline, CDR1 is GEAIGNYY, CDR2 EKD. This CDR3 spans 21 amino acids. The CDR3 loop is CACDTLTGGYKNSWDTRQMFF. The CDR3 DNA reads TGTGCCTGTGACACCCTTACTGGGGGATACAAGAACTCCTGGGACACCCGACAGATGTTTTTC.

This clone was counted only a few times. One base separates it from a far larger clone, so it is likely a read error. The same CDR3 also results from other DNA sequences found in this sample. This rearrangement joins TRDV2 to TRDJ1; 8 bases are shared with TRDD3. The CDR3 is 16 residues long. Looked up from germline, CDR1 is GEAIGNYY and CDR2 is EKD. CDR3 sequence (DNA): TGTGCCTGTGACACTCTGGGGGAGACTCACACCGATAAGCTCATCTTT. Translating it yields CACDTLGETHTDKLIF.

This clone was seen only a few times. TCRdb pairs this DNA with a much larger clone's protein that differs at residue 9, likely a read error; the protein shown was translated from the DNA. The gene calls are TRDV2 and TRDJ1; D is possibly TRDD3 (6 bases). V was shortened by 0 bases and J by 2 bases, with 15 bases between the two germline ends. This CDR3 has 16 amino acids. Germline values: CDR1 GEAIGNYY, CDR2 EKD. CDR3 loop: CACDTVGGLPTDKLIF. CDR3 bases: TGTGCCTGTGACACCGTGGGGGGGCTACCTACCGATAAACTCATCTTT.

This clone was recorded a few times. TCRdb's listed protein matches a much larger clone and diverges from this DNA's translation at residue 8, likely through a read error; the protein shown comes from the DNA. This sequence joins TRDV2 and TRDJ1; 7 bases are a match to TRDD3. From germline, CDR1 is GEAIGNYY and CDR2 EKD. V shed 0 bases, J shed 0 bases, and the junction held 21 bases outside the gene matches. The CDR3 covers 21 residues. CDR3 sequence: CACDTLNPVLGTRSYTDKLIF. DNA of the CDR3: TGTGCCTGTGACACCCTCAATCCCGTACTGGGGACTAGATCGTACACCGATAAACTCATCTTT.

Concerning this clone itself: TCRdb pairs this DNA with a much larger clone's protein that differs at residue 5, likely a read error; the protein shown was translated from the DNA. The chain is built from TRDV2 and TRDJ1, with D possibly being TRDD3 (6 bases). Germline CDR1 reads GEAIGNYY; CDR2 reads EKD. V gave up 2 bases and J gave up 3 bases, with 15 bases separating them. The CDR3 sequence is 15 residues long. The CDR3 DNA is TGTGCCTGTGACAAAGTCCGGGGGACACCCGATAAACTCATCTTT. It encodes CACDKVRGTPDKLIF.

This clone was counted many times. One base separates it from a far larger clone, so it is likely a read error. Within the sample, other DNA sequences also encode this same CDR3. CDR3 region: CALPGDGPLPTMGDPIETDKLIF. DNA of the CDR3: TGTGCTCTTCCAGGGGACGGCCCCCTGCCGACCATGGGGGATCCCATCGAGACCGATAAACTCATCTTT. The genes are TRDV1 and TRDJ1; 8 bases are a match to TRDD3. Unmatched junction bases numbered 34, after V lost 8 bases and J lost 2 bases. Germline values: CDR1 TSWWSYY, CDR2 QGS. CDR3 length equals 23 residues.

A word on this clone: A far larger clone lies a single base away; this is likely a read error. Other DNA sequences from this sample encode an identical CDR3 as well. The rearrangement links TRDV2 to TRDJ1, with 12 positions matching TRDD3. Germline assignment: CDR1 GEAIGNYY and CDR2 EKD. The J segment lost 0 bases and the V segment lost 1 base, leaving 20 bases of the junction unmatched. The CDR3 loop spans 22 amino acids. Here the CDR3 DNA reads TGTGCCTGTGACACGGTGGGAACTGGGGGATACACTCACTCAGAATACACCGATAAACTCATCTTT. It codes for CACDTVGTGGYTHSEYTDKLIF.

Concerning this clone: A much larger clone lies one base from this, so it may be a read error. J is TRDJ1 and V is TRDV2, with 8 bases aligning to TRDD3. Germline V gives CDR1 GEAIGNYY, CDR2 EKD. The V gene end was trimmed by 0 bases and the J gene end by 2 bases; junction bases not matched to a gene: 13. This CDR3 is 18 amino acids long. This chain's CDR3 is CACDTGKVGYGRTDKLIF. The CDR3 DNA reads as TGTGCCTGTGACACCGGAAAGGTGGGATACGGGCGGACCGATAAACTCATCTTT.

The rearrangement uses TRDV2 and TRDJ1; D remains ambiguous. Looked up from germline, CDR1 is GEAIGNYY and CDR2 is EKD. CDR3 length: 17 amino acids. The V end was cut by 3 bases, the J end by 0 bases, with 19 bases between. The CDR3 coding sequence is TGTGCCTGTGACGGCCGTACTGTGGGTCCCAACACCGATAAACTCATCTTT. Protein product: CACDGRTVGPNTDKLIF.

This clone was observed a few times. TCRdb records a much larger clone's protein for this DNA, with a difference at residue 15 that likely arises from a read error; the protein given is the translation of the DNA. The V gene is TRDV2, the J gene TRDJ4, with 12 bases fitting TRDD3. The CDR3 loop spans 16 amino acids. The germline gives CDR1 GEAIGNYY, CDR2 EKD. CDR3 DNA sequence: TGTGCCTGTGACACCCTGGGGGATACGCATCTAAGACCCCTGACCTTT. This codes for CACDTLGDTHLRPLTF.

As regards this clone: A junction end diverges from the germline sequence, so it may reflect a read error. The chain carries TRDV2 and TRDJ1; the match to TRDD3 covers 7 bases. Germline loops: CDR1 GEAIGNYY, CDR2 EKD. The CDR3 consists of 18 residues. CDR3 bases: TGTGCCTGTGACACCCTCCAATTACAGGTGGATACGACCGATCAACTCATCTTT. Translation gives CACDTLQLQVDTTDQLIF.

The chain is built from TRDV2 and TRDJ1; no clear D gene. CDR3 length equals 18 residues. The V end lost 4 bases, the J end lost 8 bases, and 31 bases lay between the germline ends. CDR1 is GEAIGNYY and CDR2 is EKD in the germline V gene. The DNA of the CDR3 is TGTGCCTGTGAACCTGTTCGCATTCCCCTCTTTCGGGACGACAAACTCATCTTT. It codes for CACEPVRIPLFRDDKLIF.

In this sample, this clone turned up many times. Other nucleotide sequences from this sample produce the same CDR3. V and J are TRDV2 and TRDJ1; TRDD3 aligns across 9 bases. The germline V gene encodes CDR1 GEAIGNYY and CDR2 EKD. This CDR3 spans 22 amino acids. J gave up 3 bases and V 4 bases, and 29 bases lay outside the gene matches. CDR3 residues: CACDPLGDFKGTEGRFADKLIF. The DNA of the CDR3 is TGTGCCTGTGATCCCCTGGGGGATTTTAAGGGCACCGAAGGGCGGTTCGCCGATAAACTCATCTTT.

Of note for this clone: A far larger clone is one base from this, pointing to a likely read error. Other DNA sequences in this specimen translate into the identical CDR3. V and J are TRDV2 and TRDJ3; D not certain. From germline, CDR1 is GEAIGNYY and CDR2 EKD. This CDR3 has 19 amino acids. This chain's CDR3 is CACDTVEESSSWDTRQMFF. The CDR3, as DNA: TGCGCCTGTGACACCGTCGAGGAATCCAGCTCCTGGGACACCCGACAGATGTTTTTC.

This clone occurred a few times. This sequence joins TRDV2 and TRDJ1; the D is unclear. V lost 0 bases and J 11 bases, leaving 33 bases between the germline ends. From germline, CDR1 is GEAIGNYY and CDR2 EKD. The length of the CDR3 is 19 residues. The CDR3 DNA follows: TGTGCCTGTGACACCGTTCTGGCTCAGCTGTTGTATAGAATCTGTAACCTCATCTTT. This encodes CACDTVLAQLLYRICNLIF.

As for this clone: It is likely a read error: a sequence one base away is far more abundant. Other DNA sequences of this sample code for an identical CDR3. DNA for the CDR3: TGTGCCTTTCCCGATCCTCCCCAAGATTGCGGAGCAGACCATACCGATAAACTCATCTTT. Translation: CAFPDPPQDCGADHTDKLIF. The chain couples TRDV3 to TRDJ1, with unresolved D. V was cut by 2 bases and J by 2 bases, with 33 bases left in between. Germline loops: CDR1 TVYSNPD, CDR2 GDNSRS (reference sequence). This CDR3 comprises 20 residues.

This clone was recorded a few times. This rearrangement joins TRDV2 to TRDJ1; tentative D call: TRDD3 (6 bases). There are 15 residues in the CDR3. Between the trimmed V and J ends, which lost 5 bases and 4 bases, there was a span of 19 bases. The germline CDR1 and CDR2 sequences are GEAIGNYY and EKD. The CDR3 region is CACVIRGTWSDKLIF. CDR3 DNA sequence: TGTGCCTGTGTCATCAGGGGGACGTGGAGCGATAAACTCATCTTT.

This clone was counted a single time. In nucleotides, the CDR3 is TGTGCCTTTTACCACGTCCTATGGACCCACTATACACTCATCTTT. This codes for CAFYHVLWTHYTLIF. V usage is TRDV3 and J usage is TRDJ1; weak D call: TRDD2 (5 bases). V dropped 2 bases and J dropped 10 bases, with 26 bases sitting between them. The length of the CDR3 is 15 residues. Germline V gives CDR1 TVYSNPD, CDR2 GDNSRS (reference sequence).

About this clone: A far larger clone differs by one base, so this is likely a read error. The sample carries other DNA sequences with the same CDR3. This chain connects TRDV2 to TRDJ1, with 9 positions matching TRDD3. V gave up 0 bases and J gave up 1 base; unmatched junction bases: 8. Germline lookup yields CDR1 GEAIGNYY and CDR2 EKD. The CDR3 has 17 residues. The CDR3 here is CACDTVLGDTGTDKLIF. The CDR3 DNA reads TGTGCCTGTGACACCGTGCTAGGGGATACGGGCACCGATAAACTCATCTTT.

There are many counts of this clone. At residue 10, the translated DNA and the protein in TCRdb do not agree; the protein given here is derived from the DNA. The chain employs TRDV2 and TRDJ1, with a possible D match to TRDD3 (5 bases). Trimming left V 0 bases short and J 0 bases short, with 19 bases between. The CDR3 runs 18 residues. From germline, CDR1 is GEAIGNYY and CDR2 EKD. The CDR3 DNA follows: TGTGCCTGTGACACCGTTTCCCCGGGACGGGGGGACACCGATAAACTCATCTTT. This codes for CACDTVSPGRGDTDKLIF.